These 2 T cell receptor beta chains were all obtained from the same sample, sequenced in a study of T cells in Graves' hyperthyroidism and ophthalmopathy. Researchers took RNA transcripts and amplified the TCR beta CDR3 regions from them. Researchers ran a first-round RT-PCR on the TCR CDR3 using the HTBI primer set. One entry per CDR3 protein results from TCRdb running MiXCR on the multiplex PCR reads. The table includes about 510,000 distinct CDR3 sequences, around 50% detected once. The material sequenced was peripheral blood or thyroid tissue (not recorded which). The receptors were sampled from an adult woman with Graves' disease, either hyperthyroidism or ophthalmopathy (not recorded which).

The CDR3 spells CATSGEVLASGGEQYF. CDR3 bases: TGTGCCACCAGCGGGGAAGTACTAGCATCGGGTGGCGAGCAGTACTTC. The chain joins TRBV15 to TRBJ2-7; D may be TRBD2 (6 bases). V was shortened by 5 bases and J by 6 bases, with 23 bases between the two germline ends. The CDR3 has 16 residues. Per the germline V gene, CDR1 is LNHNV and CDR2 is YYDKDF (reference sequence).

This clonotype was found many times. The chain carries TRBV7-3 and TRBJ1-1, with TRBD1 as a possible D gene (5 bases). Germline-derived CDR1 and CDR2 are SGHTA and FQGTGA. V lost 0 bases and J lost 6, with 8 bases in between. The CDR3 contains 13 residues. The CDR3: CASSLTVQAEAFF. The CDR3 DNA reads TGTGCCAGCAGCTTAACCGTACAGGCTGAAGCTTTCTTT.